Below are 23 T cell receptor beta chains sequenced from a single sample in a study of T cell responses to AZD1222 COVID-19 vaccine. Libraries were prepared by immunoSEQ multiplex PCR; TCRdb keeps only in-frame clonotypes and omits some of them. The sample carries roughly 80,000 clones, over 75% recorded once. The source material was peripheral blood, sampled 28 days after the second AZD1222 dose. The receptor set was obtained from an adult who received the AZD1222 COVID-19 vaccine.

In this sample, this clone turned up once. The chain combines TRBV3-1 (or the pseudogene TRBV3-2) with TRBJ2-2; 12 bases agree with TRBD2. Germline V gene sequence: CDR1 LGHDT, CDR2 YNNKEL (reference sequence). V lost 7 bases, J lost 3 bases, and 3 bases stayed unmatched. The CDR3 has 15 amino acids. The CDR3 coding sequence is TGTGCCAGCAAACGGACTAGCGGGGACACCGGGGAGCTGTTTTTT. Its translation is CASKRTSGDTGELFF.

The V call is TRBV6-4, the J call TRBJ1-2; D possibly corresponds to TRBD1 (5 bases). The CDR3 consists of 16 residues. From germline, CDR1 is MRHNA and CDR2 SNTAGT. V was trimmed by 6 bases and J by 2 bases, leaving 19 bases between them. CDR3: CASRTDDRYQNYGYTF. In DNA, the CDR3 is TGTGCCAGCAGGACAGACGACCGGTACCAGAACTATGGCTACACCTTC.

CDR3 coding DNA: TGCGCCAGCAGCTTGGAACGGGCTAACACTGAAGCTTTCTTT. This sequence encodes CASSLERANTEAFF. The genes are TRBV5-1 and TRBJ1-1, with D unclear. This CDR3 region has 14 residues. The germline gives CDR1 SGHRS, CDR2 YFSETQ. The V and J ends lost 0 bases and 2 bases respectively, with 8 bases between them.

This chain links TRBV4-3 with TRBJ1-2; no clear D gene. The CDR3 consists of 14 residues. V dropped 3 bases and J dropped 7 bases, with 15 bases sitting between them. Germline V gene lookup returns CDR1 LGHNA and CDR2 YSLEER. Here the CDR3 reads CASSQSSGTGGYTF. The DNA for the CDR3 is TGCGCCAGCAGCCAGTCAAGTGGAACCGGTGGCTACACCTTC.

This chain links TRBV15 with TRBJ2-7, with D perhaps matching TRBD2 (5 bases). Trimming took off 5 bases at V and 6 bases at J, with 14 bases between the two ends. The CDR3 sequence is 13 residues long. Germline CDR1 reads LNHNV; CDR2 reads YYDKDF (reference sequence). The CDR3 DNA is TGTGCCACCAGCCGCTTGGGCGGGTTCGAGCAGTACTTC. Protein: CATSRLGGFEQYF.

This chain connects TRBV19 to TRBJ2-3; unclear D gene. The CDR3 is made up of 16 amino acids. Germline V gives CDR1 LNHDA, CDR2 SQIVND (reference sequence). The V gene lost 5 bases and the J gene lost 3 bases, with 18 bases spanning the gap. For the CDR3, the DNA is TGTGCCAGTAGTCTCTCGACGGCGGCGGAGACAGATACGCAGTATTTT. It yields the protein CASSLSTAAETDTQYF.

This chain uses TRBV25-1 with TRBJ2-1, with 9 bases lining up with TRBD2. The CDR3 length is 16 residues. Germline CDR1 is MGHDK and CDR2 is SYGVNS. Trimming took 2 bases from V and 0 from J; bases not matched to a gene: 2. Here the CDR3 DNA reads TGTGCCAGCAGTGAAGCGGGGGGGAGCTCCTACAATGAGCAGTTCTTC. Residues: CASSEAGGSSYNEQFF.

Comments on this clone: Other DNA sequences in this sample translate to the same CDR3. The chain carries TRBV19 and TRBJ1-1; D ambiguous. Trimming cost V 8 bases and J 0 bases, with 4 bases left between them. The CDR3 contains 11 residues. Germline V gives CDR1 LNHDA, CDR2 SQIVND (reference sequence). CDR3 coding DNA: TGTGCCAGTTCTCTGAACACTGAAGCTTTCTTT. It yields the protein CASSLNTEAFF.

The chain combines TRBV4-1 with TRBJ1-4; no definite D call. Germline V gene data show CDR1 as MGHRA and CDR2 as YSYEKL. The CDR3 covers 15 residues. V lost 4 bases, J lost 0 bases, and 9 bases lay in between. CDR3 nucleotides: TGCGCCAGCAGCCCCCGCCCAGCAACTAATGAAAAACTGTTTTTT. Its protein product is CASSPRPATNEKLFF.

The chain has TRBV10-3 and TRBJ1-3; D unclear. CDR3 size: 15 residues. Germline CDR1 is ENHRY and CDR2 is SYGVKD. Trimming shortened V by 3 bases and J by 4 bases, and 13 bases separated the two germline ends. The CDR3 DNA sequence: TGTGCCATCAGTGACACATTCAACCCCGGAAACACCATATATTTT. This gives the protein CAISDTFNPGNTIYF.

The chain uses TRBV28 and TRBJ1-1; D call uncertain. The CDR3 covers 14 residues. The V end was cut by 6 bases, the J end by 0 bases, with 11 bases between. Germline loops: CDR1 MDHEN, CDR2 SYDVKM. The CDR3 spells CASSLPEVNTEAFF. The DNA of the CDR3 is TGTGCCAGCAGCCTACCCGAAGTGAACACTGAAGCTTTCTTT.

Written as DNA, the CDR3 is TGTGCCAGCAGAGAAAGGGGTGCGATTTATGGCTACACCTTC. Amino acids: CASRERGAIYGYTF. This chain connects TRBV2 to TRBJ1-2, with D perhaps matching TRBD1 (5 bases). The CDR3 loop spans 14 amino acids. Germline V gene sequence: CDR1 SNHLY, CDR2 FYNNEI. With 6 bases removed from V and 5 bases from J, the gap between germline ends came to 16 bases.

This clone appeared once. V usage is TRBV4-3 and J usage is TRBJ1-2; D is possibly TRBD1 (6 bases). The ends were cut back, 1 base at V and 3 bases at J, with 12 bases in the middle. The CDR3 spans 15 residues. Germline V CDR1 and CDR2: LGHNA, YSLEER. CDR3 residues: CASSQAIRGHYGYTF. Here the CDR3 DNA reads TGCGCCAGCAGCCAAGCAATACGGGGGCACTATGGCTACACCTTC.

The chain couples TRBV24-1 to TRBJ1-5; TRBD1 is a possible D gene (6 bases). Germline assignment: CDR1 KGHDR and CDR2 SFDVKD. V lost 5 bases, J lost 10 bases, and 14 bases lay in between. The CDR3 consists of 13 residues. CDR3 in DNA: TGTGCCACCAGTGGGCAGGGGTGGAGACCCCAGCATTTT. Its translation is CATSGQGWRPQHF.

The chain links TRBV7-9 to TRBJ2-1; 8 bases are shared with TRBD1. Germline assignment: CDR1 SEHNR and CDR2 FQNEAQ (reference sequence). V lost 5 bases to trimming and J lost 4 bases; unmatched junction nucleotides: 7. The CDR3 sequence is 15 residues long. CDR3 sequence reads: CASSTGQGLYNEQFF. The CDR3 nucleotides are TGTGCCAGCAGCACAGGACAGGGATTATACAATGAGCAGTTCTTC.

The V gene is TRBV6-2 or TRBV6-3, the J gene TRBJ1-1, with a tentative D call TRBD1 (5 bases). Germline CDR1 is MNHEY and CDR2 is SVGEGT. V gave up 6 bases and J gave up 1 base, with 24 bases separating them. This CDR3 spans 18 amino acids. DNA for the CDR3: TGTGCCAGCAGCTTCGTTTTAGGAGAAACCCAGGGGAACACTGAAGCTTTCTTT. Translating gives CASSFVLGETQGNTEAFF.

This sequence joins TRBV7-9 and TRBJ2-1; 9 positions match TRBD2. The V gene's germline CDR1 is SEHNR and CDR2 FQNEAQ (reference sequence). The CDR3 contains 17 residues. Unmatched junction bases numbered 13, after V lost 6 bases and J lost 4 bases. CDR3 coding DNA: TGTGCCAGCAGGTACCTGCGGGGGGGCCGAGGGTACAATGAGCAGTTCTTC. Translated: CASRYLRGGRGYNEQFF.

Notes on this clone: A read error is likely, as this CDR3 ends without the conserved phenylalanine or tryptophan. The DNA is omitted, as the CDR3 cannot be located on it reliably, and the CDR3 follows TCRdb's listing. This rearrangement joins TRBV11-2 to TRBJ1-1; TRBD1, as called in the table, went unchecked against the DNA. Germline CDR1 reads SGHAT; CDR2 reads FQNNGV. With termini counted, the CDR3 has 13 amino acids. CDR3 residues: CASSLPGDRGVKT.

This rearrangement joins TRBV27 to TRBJ2-3, with no clear D. V lost 8 bases, J lost 6 bases, and 12 bases lay in between. CDR3 length equals 12 residues. The V gene's germline CDR1 is MNHEY and CDR2 SMNVEV (reference sequence). CDR3 DNA: TGTGCCAGCTCCGAGGCGACGGATACGCAGTATTTT. Translated, it gives CASSEATDTQYF.

In nucleotides, the CDR3 is TGTGCCAGCAGCCCGGACCTTAGCAATCAGCCCCAGCATTTT. It yields the protein CASSPDLSNQPQHF. The chain carries TRBV7-8 and TRBJ1-5, with D uncertain. Germline loops: CDR1 SGHVS, CDR2 FQNEAQ. Trimming shortened V by 5 bases and J by 0 bases, and 8 bases separated the two germline ends. The length of the CDR3 is 14 residues.

The V and J genes are TRBV7-2 and TRBJ1-5; 9 bases align to TRBD1. V was pared by 5 bases and J by 6 bases, with 5 bases of the junction left unmatched. The CDR3 length is 14 residues. The germline V gene has CDR1 SGHTA and CDR2 FQGNSA. This CDR3 is CASSRDRDGQPQHF. The CDR3 DNA follows: TGTGCCAGCAGCCGGGACAGGGACGGTCAGCCCCAGCATTTT.

This clone was recorded once. V is TRBV15 and J is TRBJ2-3; 10 bases align to TRBD2. Looked up from germline, CDR1 is LNHNV and CDR2 is YYDKDF (reference sequence). The CDR3 runs to 17 residues. V shed 0 bases, J shed 5 bases, and the junction held 8 bases outside the gene matches. In DNA form, the CDR3 reads TGTGCCACCAGCAGAGAGAGGCCTAGCGGGGGATTAGATACGCAGTATTTT. This translates into CATSRERPSGGLDTQYF.

This sequence joins TRBV4-1 and TRBJ1-5; no reliable D call. Germline loops: CDR1 MGHRA, CDR2 YSYEKL. The CDR3 is made up of 13 amino acids. Trimming pared 0 bases from V and 6 bases from J, leaving 6 bases between. The CDR3 here is CASSQERTQPQHF. The CDR3 region has the DNA TGCGCCAGCAGCCAAGAACGGACTCAGCCCCAGCATTTT.